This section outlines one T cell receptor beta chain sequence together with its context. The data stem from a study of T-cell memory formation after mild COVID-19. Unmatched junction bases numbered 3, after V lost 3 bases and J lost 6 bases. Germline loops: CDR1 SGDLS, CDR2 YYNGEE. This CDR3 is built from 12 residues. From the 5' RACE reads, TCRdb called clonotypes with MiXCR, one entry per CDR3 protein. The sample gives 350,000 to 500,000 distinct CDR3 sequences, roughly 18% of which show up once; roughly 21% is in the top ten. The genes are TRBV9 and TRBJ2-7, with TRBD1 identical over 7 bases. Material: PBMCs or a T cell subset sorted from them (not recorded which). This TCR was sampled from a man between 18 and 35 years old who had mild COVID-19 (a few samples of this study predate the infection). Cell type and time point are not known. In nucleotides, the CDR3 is TGTGCCAGCAGCGGGGACAGCACCGAGCAGTACTTC. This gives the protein CASSGDSTEQYF.